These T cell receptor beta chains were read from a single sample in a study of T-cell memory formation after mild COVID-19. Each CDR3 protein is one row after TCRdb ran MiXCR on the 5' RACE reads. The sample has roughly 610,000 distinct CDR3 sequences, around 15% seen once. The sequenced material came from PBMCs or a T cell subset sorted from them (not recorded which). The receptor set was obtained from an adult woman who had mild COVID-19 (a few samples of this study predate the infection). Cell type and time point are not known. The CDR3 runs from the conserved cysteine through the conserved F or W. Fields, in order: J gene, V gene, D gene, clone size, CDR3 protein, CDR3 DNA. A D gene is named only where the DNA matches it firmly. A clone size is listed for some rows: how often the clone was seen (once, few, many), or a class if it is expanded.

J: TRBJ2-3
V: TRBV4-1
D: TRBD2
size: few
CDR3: CASSQGTSGTGNTQYF
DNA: TGCGCCAGCAGCCAAGGGACTAGCGGGACAGGAAATACGCAGTATTTT

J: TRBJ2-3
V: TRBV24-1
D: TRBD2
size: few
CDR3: CATSDLAGAADTQYF
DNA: TGTGCCACCAGTGATTTAGCGGGAGCAGCAGATACGCAGTATTTT

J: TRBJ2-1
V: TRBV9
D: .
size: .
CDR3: CASSSRVSGAQFF
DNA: TGTGCCAGCAGCTCCCGGGTTTCGGGTGCGCAGTTCTTC

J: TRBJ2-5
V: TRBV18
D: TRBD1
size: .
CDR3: CASSLRTGEETQYF
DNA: TGTGCCAGCTCACTTCGGACAGGGGAAGAGACCCAGTACTTC

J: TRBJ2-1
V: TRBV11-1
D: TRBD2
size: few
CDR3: CASSPWGGMSSYNEQFF
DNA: TGTGCCAGCAGCCCATGGGGGGGGATGAGCTCCTACAATGAGCAGTTCTTC

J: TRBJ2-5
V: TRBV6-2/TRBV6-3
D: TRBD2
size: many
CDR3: CASRPWRGLAGRKQETQYF
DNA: TGTGCCAGCCGACCTTGGAGGGGACTAGCGGGACGGAAACAAGAGACCCAGTACTTC

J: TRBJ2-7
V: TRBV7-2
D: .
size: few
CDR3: CASSLEQGLPYEQYF
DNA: TGTGCCAGCAGCTTAGAGCAGGGACTCCCCTACGAGCAGTACTTC

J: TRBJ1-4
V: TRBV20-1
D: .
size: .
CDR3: CSAPGGPGEKLFF
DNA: TGCAGTGCCCCGGGAGGGCCCGGTGAAAAACTGTTTTTT

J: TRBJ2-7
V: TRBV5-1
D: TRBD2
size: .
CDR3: CASSLLASGYEQYF
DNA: TGCGCCAGCAGCTTGTTGGCTAGCGGCTACGAGCAGTACTTC

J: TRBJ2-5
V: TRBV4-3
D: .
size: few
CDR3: CASSQGSSGVSGETQYF
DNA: TGCGCCAGCAGCCAAGGTTCGTCAGGGGTTTCGGGGGAGACCCAGTACTTC

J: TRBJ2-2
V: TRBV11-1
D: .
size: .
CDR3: CASSFRSTGELFF
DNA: TGTGCCAGCAGCTTTCGGAGCACCGGGGAGCTGTTTTTT

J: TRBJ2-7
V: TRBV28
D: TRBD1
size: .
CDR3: CASSAPGQSYEQYF
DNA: TGTGCCAGCAGTGCCCCGGGACAGAGCTACGAGCAGTACTTC

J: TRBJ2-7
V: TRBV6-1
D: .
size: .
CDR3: CASSENYEQYF
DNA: TGTGCCAGCAGTGAGAACTACGAGCAGTACTTC

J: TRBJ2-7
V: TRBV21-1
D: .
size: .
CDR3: CASSKVPNYEQYF
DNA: TGTGCCAGCAGCAAAGTCCCTAACTACGAGCAGTACTTC

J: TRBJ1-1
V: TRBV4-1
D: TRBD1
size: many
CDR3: CASSQYSGTGGLSTEAFF
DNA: TGCGCCAGCAGCCAATACTCCGGGACAGGGGGCCTGAGCACTGAAGCTTTCTTT

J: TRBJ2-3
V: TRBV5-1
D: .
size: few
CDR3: CASSLASAISTDTQYF
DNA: TGCGCCAGCAGCTTGGCCTCAGCCATTAGCACAGATACGCAGTATTTT

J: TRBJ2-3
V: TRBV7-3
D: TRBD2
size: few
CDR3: CASSLAGGFGDTQYF
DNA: TGTGCCAGCAGCTTAGCGGGAGGTTTCGGGGATACGCAGTATTTT

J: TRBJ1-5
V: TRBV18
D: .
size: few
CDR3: CASSPRRQAENQPQHF
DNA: TGTGCCAGCTCGCCGCGGCGACAGGCGGAAAATCAGCCCCAGCATTTT

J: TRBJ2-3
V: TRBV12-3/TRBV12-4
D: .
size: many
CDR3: CASRSPGVTDTQYF
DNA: TGTGCCAGCAGATCCCCAGGGGTCACAGATACGCAGTATTTT

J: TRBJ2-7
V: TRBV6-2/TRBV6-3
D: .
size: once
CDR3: CASSYPPAGPYEQYF
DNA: TGTGCCAGCAGTTACCCCCCGGCAGGGCCCTACGAGCAGTACTTC

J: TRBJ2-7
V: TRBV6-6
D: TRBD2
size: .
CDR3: CAREPGGGRPYYEQYF
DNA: TGTGCCCGGGAACCGGGGGGCGGGAGGCCTTACTACGAGCAGTACTTC

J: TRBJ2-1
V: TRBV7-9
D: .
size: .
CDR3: CASSLASGPVFF
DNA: TGTGCCAGCAGCTTAGCTTCCGGACCAGTGTTCTTC

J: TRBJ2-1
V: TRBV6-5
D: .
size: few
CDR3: CASSPRGTVNNEQFF
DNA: TGTGCCAGCAGCCCCCGGGGGACAGTTAACAATGAGCAGTTCTTC

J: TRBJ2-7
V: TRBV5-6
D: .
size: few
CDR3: CASSLGGHWPEQYF
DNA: TGTGCCAGCAGCTTGGGGGGCCACTGGCCCGAGCAGTACTTC

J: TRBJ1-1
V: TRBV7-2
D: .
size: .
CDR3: CASSLAETTEAFF
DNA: TGTGCCAGCAGCTTGGCGGAAACCACTGAAGCTTTCTTT

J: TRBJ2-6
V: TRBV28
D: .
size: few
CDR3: CASSPGGWSSGANVLTF
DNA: TGTGCCAGCAGTCCGGGCGGGTGGTCGAGTGGGGCCAACGTCCTGACTTTC

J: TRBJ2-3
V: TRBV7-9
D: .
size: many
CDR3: CASSPQNTDTQYF
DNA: TGTGCCAGCAGCCCCCAGAACACAGATACGCAGTATTTT

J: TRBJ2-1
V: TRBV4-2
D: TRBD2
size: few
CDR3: CASSPGTTNYNEQFF
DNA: TGTGCCAGCAGCCCGGGGACTACGAACTACAATGAGCAGTTCTTC

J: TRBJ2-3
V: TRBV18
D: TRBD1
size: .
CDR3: CASSPQGAITDTQYF
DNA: TGTGCCAGCTCACCACAGGGGGCTATTACAGATACGCAGTATTTT

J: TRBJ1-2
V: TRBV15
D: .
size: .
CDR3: CATSRDRTGGYTF
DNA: TGTGCCACCAGCAGAGACAGGACGGGGGGCTACACCTTC

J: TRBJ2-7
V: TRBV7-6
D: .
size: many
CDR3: CASSSQGSYEQYF
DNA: TGTGCCAGCAGCTCACAGGGCTCCTACGAGCAGTACTTC

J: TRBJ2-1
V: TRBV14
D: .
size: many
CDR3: CASSPVPVGRDNEQFF
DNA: TGTGCCAGCAGCCCAGTACCGGTGGGGCGGGACAATGAGCAGTTCTTC

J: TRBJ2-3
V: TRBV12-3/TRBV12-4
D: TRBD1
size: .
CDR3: CASSWTGAGTDTQYF
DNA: TGTGCCAGCAGTTGGACAGGGGCCGGCACAGATACGCAGTATTTT

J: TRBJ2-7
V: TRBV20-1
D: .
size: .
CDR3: CSASPGPYYEQYF
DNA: TGCAGTGCTAGCCCAGGACCCTACTACGAGCAGTACTTC

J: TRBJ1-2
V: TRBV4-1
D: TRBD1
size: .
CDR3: CASSLQPESGTGPGYTF
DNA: TGCGCCAGCAGCCTCCAACCTGAATCCGGGACAGGGCCTGGATACACCTTC

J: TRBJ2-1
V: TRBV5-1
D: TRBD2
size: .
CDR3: CASSEVEAGVNEQFF
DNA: TGCGCCAGCAGCGAGGTTGAAGCGGGAGTGAATGAGCAGTTCTTC

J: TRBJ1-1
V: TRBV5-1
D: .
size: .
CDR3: CASSLAPGPEAFF
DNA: TGCGCCAGCAGCTTGGCACCGGGTCCTGAAGCTTTCTTT

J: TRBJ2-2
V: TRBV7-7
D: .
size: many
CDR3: CASSSLASTGELFF
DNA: TGTGCTAGCAGCTCCCTAGCGTCCACCGGGGAGCTGTTTTTT

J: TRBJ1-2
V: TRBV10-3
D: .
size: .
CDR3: CAISGRDPYGYTF
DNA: TGTGCCATCAGTGGCCGGGATCCGTATGGCTACACCTTC

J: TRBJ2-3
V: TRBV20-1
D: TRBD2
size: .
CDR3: CSARSSGGAKDTQYF
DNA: TGCAGTGCTAGGTCTAGCGGGGGGGCAAAAGATACGCAGTATTTT

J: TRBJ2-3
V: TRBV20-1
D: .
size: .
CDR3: CSARGTRDTQYF
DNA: TGCAGTGCTAGGGGGACTCGAGATACGCAGTATTTT

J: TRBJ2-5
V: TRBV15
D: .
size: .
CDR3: CATSLNRVGETQYF
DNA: TGTGCCACCAGCCTAAACAGGGTAGGAGAGACCCAGTACTTC

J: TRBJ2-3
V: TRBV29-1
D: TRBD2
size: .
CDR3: CSVRATSGRADTQYF
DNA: TGCAGCGTCCGGGCCACTAGCGGGAGGGCAGATACGCAGTATTTT

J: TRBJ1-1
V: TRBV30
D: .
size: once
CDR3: CAWSLLNTEAFF
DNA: TGTGCCTGGAGTTTGTTGAACACTGAAGCTTTCTTT

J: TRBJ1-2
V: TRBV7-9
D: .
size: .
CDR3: CASSLKSGDFGYTF
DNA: TGTGCCAGCAGCTTAAAGTCAGGGGATTTTGGCTACACCTTC

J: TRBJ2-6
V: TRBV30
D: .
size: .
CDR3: CAWKGPGANVLTF
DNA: TGTGCCTGGAAGGGGCCTGGGGCCAACGTCCTGACTTTC

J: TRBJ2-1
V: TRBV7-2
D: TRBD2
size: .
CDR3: CASSGLAGTYNEQFF
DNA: TGTGCCAGCAGCGGCCTAGCGGGGACCTACAATGAGCAGTTCTTC

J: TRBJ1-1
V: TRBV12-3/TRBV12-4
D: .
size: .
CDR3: CASSSGAGMDTEAFF
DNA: TGTGCCAGCAGTTCTGGGGCGGGGATGGACACTGAAGCTTTCTTT

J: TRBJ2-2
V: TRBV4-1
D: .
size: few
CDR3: CASSLLEGTGELFF
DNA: TGCGCCAGCAGCCTCCTGGAAGGAACCGGGGAGCTGTTTTTT

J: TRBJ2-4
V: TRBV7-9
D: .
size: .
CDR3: CASSLSGTKNIQYF
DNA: TGTGCCAGCAGCTTATCGGGAACCAAAAACATTCAGTACTTC

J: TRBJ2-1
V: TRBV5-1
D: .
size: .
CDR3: CASSLEWRGNEQFF
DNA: TGCGCCAGCAGCTTGGAATGGCGCGGCAATGAGCAGTTCTTC

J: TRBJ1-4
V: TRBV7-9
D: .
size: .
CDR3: CASSPTRGYEKLFF
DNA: TGTGCCAGCAGCCCGACGAGGGGTTATGAAAAACTGTTTTTT